The clone carrying this T cell receptor (beta chain) was observed a few times. This specimen belongs to a study of immune heterogeneity within non-small cell lung tumors. About the research overall: Of the tumors, a few were squamous cell, 9 to 10 non-squamous, and 1 not otherwise specified.

It was with 32 V and 13 J primers that multiplex PCR amplified TCR beta CDR3. TCRdb re-analysed the multiplex PCR reads in MiXCR, keeping a single row per CDR3 protein. The sample lists about 20,000 distinct CDR3 sequences, roughly 30% occurring once. Genomic DNA from bulk tumor acted as the template, and about 600 ng was loaded per sample. Multiple widely separated biopsies were taken from each primary tumor at surgery. It was patients with untreated, newly diagnosed non-small cell lung cancer who underwent curative surgery. This TCR was sampled from a man aged 40-49 years with non-small cell lung cancer. The source material was lung tumor tissue.

The CDR3 nucleotides read TGTGCCAGCAGCCCTACTAGCGGGAGGGCAGGGCAGTACTTC. As protein: CASSPTSGRAGQYF. This chain joins TRBV7-2 and TRBJ2-7; 13 bases are a match to TRBD2. The CDR3 is 14 amino acids. V shed 5 bases and J 9 bases; nucleotides not matched to a gene: 7. Germline CDR1 reads SGHTA; CDR2 reads FQGNSA.